The 27 T cell receptor beta chains reported below all come from one sample, sequenced in a study of early T cells in non-severe SARS-CoV-2 infection. Via MiXCR, TCRdb re-called the 5' RACE reads, giving one row per CDR3 protein. The table records fewer than 100,000 distinct CDR3 sequences, about a sixth of them present only once. What was sequenced was whole blood. These receptors came from an adult who was a healthcare worker with PCR-confirmed SARS-CoV-2 infection or an uninfected control (not recorded which).

This sequence joins TRBV18 and TRBJ2-7; D might be TRBD2 (5 bases). The V gene lost 3 bases and the J gene lost 6 bases, with 12 bases spanning the gap. CDR3 length: 13 residues. Germline V CDR1 and CDR2: KGHSH, LQKENI. Written as DNA, the CDR3 is TGTGCCAGCTCACCCGGTCCGGGGAGCGAGCAGTACTTC. Translated, it gives CASSPGPGSEQYF. The full variable domain, completed using reference TRBV18 and TRBJ2-7, is NAGVMQNPRHLVRRRGQEARLRCSPMKGHSHVYWYRQLPEEGLKFMVYLQKENIIDESGMPKERFSAEFPKEGPSILRIQQVVRGDSAAYFCASSPGPGSEQYFGPGTRLTVT.

The chain has TRBV30 and TRBJ2-2; 10 positions match TRBD1. V was pared by 4 bases and J by 3 bases, with 5 bases of the junction left unmatched. CDR1 GTSNPN and CDR2 SVGIG come from the germline V gene (reference sequence). This CDR3 has 15 amino acids. CDR3 bases: TGTGCCTGGATTCTCGGACAGGGGGACACCGGGGAGCTGTTTTTT. It yields the protein CAWILGQGDTGELFF. Supplemented by reference TRBV30 and TRBJ2-2, the full variable domain reads SQTIHQWPATLVQPVGSPLSLECTVEGTSNPNLYWYRQAAGRGLQLLFYSVGIGQISSEVPQNLSASRPQDRQFILSSKKLLLSDSGFYLCAWILGQGDTGELFFGEGSRLTVL.

This clonotype showed up just a few times. The chain recombines TRBV12-3 or TRBV12-4 with TRBJ1-5; no firm D call. The CDR3 has 14 residues. V was cut by 2 bases and J by 2 bases, with 7 bases left in between. As DNA, the CDR3 is TGTGCCAGCAGTTTATCCACGGGCAATCAGCCCCAGCATTTT. Translation: CASSLSTGNQPQHF.

V is TRBV7-8 and J is TRBJ1-5; D may be TRBD1 (6 bases). The CDR3 extends over 15 amino acids. Germline CDR1 and CDR2: SGHVS and FQNEAQ. The ends were cut back, 5 bases at V and 4 bases at J, with 15 bases in the middle. The CDR3 nucleotides read TGTGCCAGCAGCCGCGGGGAGGGGGGTAATCAGCCCCAGCATTTT. Its translation: CASSRGEGGNQPQHF.

V usage is TRBV19 and J usage is TRBJ2-2; 8 nucleotides match TRBD1. V trimming: 7 bases; J trimming: 0 bases; junction bases outside the gene matches: 16. Germline V CDR1 and CDR2: LNHDA, SQIVND (reference sequence). The CDR3 length is 19 residues. CDR3: CASIGFRTGPPTNTGELFF. Here the CDR3 DNA reads TGTGCCAGTATCGGTTTTAGGACAGGGCCGCCTACGAACACCGGGGAGCTGTTTTTT.

The rearrangement links TRBV9 to TRBJ2-7; 8 bases line up with TRBD1. The germline V gene has CDR1 SGDLS and CDR2 YYNGEE. CDR3 length: 15 amino acids. Unmatched junction bases numbered 6, after V lost 2 bases and J lost 2 bases. CDR3 amino acids: CASSVGQGSPYEQYF. CDR3 bases: TGTGCCAGCAGCGTCGGACAGGGCTCGCCCTACGAGCAGTACTTC.

The V call is TRBV11-1, the J call TRBJ2-7; 7 bases are shared with TRBD1. With 1 base clipped from V and 4 bases from J, the junction kept 7 bases outside the gene matches. This CDR3 is 15 amino acids long. Looked up from germline, CDR1 is SGHAT and CDR2 is FQDESV (reference sequence). CDR3 nucleotides: TGTGCCAGCAGCTTAGTGTCGGGACAGACTTACGAGCAGTACTTC. Amino acid sequence: CASSLVSGQTYEQYF.

The chain has TRBV5-4 and TRBJ2-5, with D maybe TRBD2 (6 bases). Germline values: CDR1 SGHNT, CDR2 YYREEE (reference sequence). The CDR3 loop spans 15 amino acids. The V and J ends lost 5 bases and 1 base respectively, with 15 bases between them. The CDR3 region is CASSYPGTFQETQYF. The CDR3 region has the DNA TGTGCCAGCAGTTACCCCGGGACTTTCCAAGAGACCCAGTACTTC.

The chain carries TRBV6-8 and TRBJ1-1; 9 positions match TRBD1. V shed 4 bases, J shed 4 bases, and the junction held 7 bases outside the gene matches. The CDR3 runs 15 residues. CDR1 and CDR2 from the germline V gene are MNHGY and SAAAGT. CDR3 residues: CASSSSGTGITEAFF. For the CDR3, the DNA is TGTGCCAGCAGTTCGTCCGGGACAGGGATCACTGAAGCTTTCTTT.

The chain links TRBV5-5 to TRBJ1-5; 8 nucleotides agree with TRBD1. The CDR3 is 14 amino acids. Looked up from germline, CDR1 is SGHKS and CDR2 is YYEKEE (reference sequence). V lost 4 bases and J lost 2; bases outside the gene matches: 2. CDR3 sequence reads: CASSMTGGNQPQHF. CDR3 sequence (DNA): TGTGCCAGCAGCATGACAGGGGGCAATCAGCCCCAGCATTTT.

A few counts support this clonotype. V usage is TRBV4-1 and J usage is TRBJ2-5; the D gene is possibly TRBD2 (6 bases). Germline V gives CDR1 MGHRA, CDR2 YSYEKL. V lost 2 bases and J lost 5, with 18 bases in between. There are 16 residues in the CDR3. CDR3 in amino acids: CASSQLARTGWETQYF. In nucleotides, the CDR3 is TGCGCCAGCAGCCAACTAGCGCGGACGGGATGGGAGACCCAGTACTTC.

This clonotype was observed many times. The chain uses TRBV27 and TRBJ1-1, with D uncertain. Germline lookup yields CDR1 MNHEY and CDR2 SMNVEV (reference sequence). The germline V and J ends were trimmed by 4 bases and 10 bases, with 16 bases remaining between them. This CDR3 has 13 residues. The CDR3 here is CASSSQLVWGAFF. The DNA of the CDR3 is TGTGCCAGCAGTTCTCAGCTGGTATGGGGAGCTTTCTTT.

This clonotype has only a few counts. The chain recombines TRBV11-3 with TRBJ2-4; 10 positions agree with TRBD1. Germline assignment: CDR1 SGHNT and CDR2 YENEEA. CDR3 length: 14 residues. V shed 5 bases and J 7 bases; nucleotides not matched to a gene: 5. CDR3 loop: CASSQDRGSNIQYF. CDR3 bases: TGTGCCAGCAGCCAGGACAGGGGGTCGAACATTCAGTACTTC.

This clonotype turned up a few times. The genes are TRBV27 and TRBJ2-7; D remains ambiguous. This CDR3 has 14 residues. Germline CDR1 and CDR2: MNHEY and SMNVEV (reference sequence). Trimming removed 2 bases from V and 3 bases from J, with 11 bases in between. The CDR3 reads CASSLEPTLYEQYF. DNA of the CDR3: TGTGCCAGCAGTTTAGAGCCTACACTCTACGAGCAGTACTTC.

CDR3 protein: CSAELVSSGGRGDTQYF. The DNA of the CDR3 is TGCAGTGCCGAGCTAGTGTCCTCGGGAGGGAGGGGAGATACGCAGTATTTT. V is TRBV20-1 and J is TRBJ2-3; 8 nucleotides match TRBD2. The germline V gene encodes CDR1 DFQATT and CDR2 SNEGSKA (reference sequence). CDR3 length equals 17 residues. J was trimmed by 5 bases and V by 6 bases; bases with no gene match: 19.

This chain uses TRBV9 with TRBJ2-3, with 8 bases lining up with TRBD1. The junction had 6 bases not matched to a gene; V was cut back by 4 bases and J by 2 bases. The CDR3 extends over 15 amino acids. Looked up from germline, CDR1 is SGDLS and CDR2 is YYNGEE. CDR3 region: CASSPGQAITDTQYF. The CDR3 nucleotides read TGTGCCAGCAGCCCGGGACAGGCGATCACAGATACGCAGTATTTT.

This clonotype turned up a few times. The chain carries TRBV6-2 or TRBV6-3 and TRBJ2-1; maybe TRBD1 (5 bases). The length of the CDR3 is 16 residues. The V end was cut by 0 bases, the J end by 0 bases, with 9 bases between. Germline V CDR1 and CDR2: MNHEY, SVGEGT. The CDR3: CASSYSPDSSYNEQFF. The CDR3 coding sequence is TGTGCCAGCAGTTACTCCCCAGACAGCTCCTACAATGAGCAGTTCTTC.

The chain has TRBV11-2 and TRBJ1-4; no clear D gene. The CDR3 spans 14 residues. Germline V gene sequence: CDR1 SGHAT, CDR2 FQNNGV. V lost 1 base, J lost 6 bases, and 9 bases lay in between. CDR3 nucleotides: TGTGCCAGCAGCTTAGGGCCACGAGATGAAAAACTGTTTTTT. This translates into CASSLGPRDEKLFF.

This chain joins TRBV5-1 and TRBJ1-1, with 9 bases identical to TRBD1. The CDR3 sequence is 16 residues long. V lost 3 bases and J lost 1; bases outside the gene matches: 7. Germline-derived CDR1 and CDR2 are SGHRS and YFSETQ. The CDR3 DNA reads TGCGCCAGCAGCTCAGGACAGGGGCGAGGGAACACTGAAGCTTTCTTT. Residues: CASSSGQGRGNTEAFF.

The table lists this clonotype with a few counts. This chain uses TRBV7-6 with TRBJ2-3, with 7 bases aligning to TRBD1. The ends lost 5 bases at V and 1 base at J; junction bases unmatched: 9. This CDR3 has 16 residues. The V gene's germline CDR1 is SGHVS and CDR2 FNYEAQ. The CDR3 sequence is CASSQRSRGRTDTQYF. DNA of the CDR3: TGTGCCAGCAGCCAGCGTTCAAGGGGGCGCACAGATACGCAGTATTTT.

This clonotype was counted between two and nine times. The chain couples TRBV11-3 to TRBJ2-5; the D is unclear. CDR1 is SGHNT and CDR2 is YENEEA in the germline V gene. The CDR3 is made up of 18 amino acids. The V end was cut by 1 base, the J end by 0 bases, with 18 bases between. In DNA form, the CDR3 reads TGTGCCAGCAGCTTAGGTATACTGGCCCCCCCATACCAAGAGACCCAGTACTTC. Its translation: CASSLGILAPPYQETQYF. The variable domain in full, with the rest retrieved from reference TRBV11-3 and TRBJ2-5, is EAGVVQSPRYKIIEKKQPVAFWCNPISGHNTLYWYLQNLGQGPELLIRYENEEAVDDSQLPKDRFSAERLKGVDSTLKIQPAELGDSAVYLCASSLGILAPPYQETQYFGPGTRLLVL.

Comments on this clonotype: The junction and the germline gene differ at one end; a read error may be behind it. The V call is TRBV12-3 or TRBV12-4, the J call TRBJ2-3, with TRBD2 identical over 10 bases. The CDR3 extends over 17 amino acids. CDR3 region: CASSLAGATLRADTQYF. In nucleotides, the CDR3 is TGTGCCAGCAGTCTAGCGGGGGCAACCCTCCGGGCAGATACGCAGTATTTT.

This clonotype was seen many times. The chain recombines TRBV5-6 with TRBJ2-2, with D perhaps matching TRBD1 (6 bases). Trimming left V 0 bases short and J 1 base short, with 7 bases between. CDR3 length: 15 amino acids. CDR1 SGHDT and CDR2 YYEEEE come from the germline V gene. As DNA, the CDR3 is TGTGCCAGCAGCTTGGCGGACAGGAACACCGGGGAGCTGTTTTTT. Encoded protein: CASSLADRNTGELFF.

Notes on this clonotype: One junction end does not reproduce the germline sequence, and a read error may be involved. V is TRBV5-1 and J is TRBJ1-1; D gene uncertain. CDR1 and CDR2 (germline): SGHRS, YFSETQ. This CDR3 is built from 14 residues. The CDR3 here is CAGSSDRLGTEAFF. The CDR3 region has the DNA TGCGCCGGCAGCTCCGACCGCTTGGGGACTGAAGCTTTCTTT.

This clonotype was seen only a few times. J is TRBJ2-7 and V is TRBV13; D gene unclear. The V gene's germline CDR1 is PRHDT and CDR2 FYEKMQ (reference sequence). V shed 2 bases and J shed 4 bases, with 15 bases lying between them. This CDR3 comprises 15 residues. CDR3: CASSLRPAGSYEQYF. For the CDR3, the DNA is TGTGCCAGCAGCTTACGTCCCGCCGGAAGTTACGAGCAGTACTTC. The complete variable domain, with remaining parts taken from reference TRBV13 and TRBJ2-7, reads AAGVIQSPRHLIKEKRETATLKCYPIPRHDTVYWYQQGPGQDPQFLISFYEKMQSDKGSIPDRFSAQQFSDYHSELNMSSLELGDSALYFCASSLRPAGSYEQYFGPGTRLTVT.

This chain links TRBV2 with TRBJ2-2, with D perhaps matching TRBD2 (5 bases). The V and J ends lost 7 bases and 4 bases respectively, with 13 bases between them. The CDR3 loop spans 14 amino acids. CDR1 is SNHLY, CDR2 FYNNEI, per germline. The CDR3 loop reads CASKSGGSTGELFF. DNA for the CDR3: TGTGCCAGCAAAAGCGGTGGGAGCACCGGGGAGCTGTTTTTT. Based on the CDR3 plus reference TRBV2 and TRBJ2-2, the full variable domain is EPEVTQTPSHQVTQMGQEVILRCVPISNHLYFYWYRQILGQKVEFLVSFYNNEISEKSEIFDDQFSVERPDGSNFTLKIRSTKLEDSAMYFCASKSGGSTGELFFGEGSRLTVL.

This clonotype was detected many times. The chain is built from TRBV19 and TRBJ2-1, with 7 bases that match TRBD2. Trimming took 7 bases from V and 1 from J; bases not matched to a gene: 16. Germline CDR1 is LNHDA and CDR2 is SQIVND (reference sequence). This CDR3 has 18 amino acids. This CDR3 is CASTPLGGLSPSYNEQFF. In DNA form, the CDR3 reads TGTGCCAGTACCCCTCTCGGGGGACTAAGCCCGTCCTACAATGAGCAGTTCTTC.